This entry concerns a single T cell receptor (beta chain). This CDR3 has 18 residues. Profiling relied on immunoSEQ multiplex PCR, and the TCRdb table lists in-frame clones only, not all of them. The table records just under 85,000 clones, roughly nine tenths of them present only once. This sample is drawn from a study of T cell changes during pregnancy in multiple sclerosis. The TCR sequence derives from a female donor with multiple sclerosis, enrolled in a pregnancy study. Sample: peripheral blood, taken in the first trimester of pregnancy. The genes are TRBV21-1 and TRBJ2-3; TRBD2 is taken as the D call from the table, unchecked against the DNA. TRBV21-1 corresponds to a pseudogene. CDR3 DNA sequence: TGTGCCAGCAGCAGGAGGCTAGCGGGAGGTCGAGGGTTACATACGCAGTATTTT. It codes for CASSRRLAGGRGLHTQYF.